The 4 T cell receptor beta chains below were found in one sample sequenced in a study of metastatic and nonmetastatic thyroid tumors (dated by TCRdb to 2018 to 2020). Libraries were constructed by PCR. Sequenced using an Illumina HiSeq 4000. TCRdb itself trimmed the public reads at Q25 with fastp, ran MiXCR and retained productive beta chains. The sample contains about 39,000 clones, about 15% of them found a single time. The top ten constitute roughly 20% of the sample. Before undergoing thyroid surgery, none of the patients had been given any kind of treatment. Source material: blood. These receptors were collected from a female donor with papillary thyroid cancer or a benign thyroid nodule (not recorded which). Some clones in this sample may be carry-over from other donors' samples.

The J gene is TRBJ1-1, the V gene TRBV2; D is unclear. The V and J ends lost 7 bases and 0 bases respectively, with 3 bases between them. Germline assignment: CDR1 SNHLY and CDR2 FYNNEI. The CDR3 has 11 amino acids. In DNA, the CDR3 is TGTGCCAGCACATTGAACACTGAAGCTTTCTTT. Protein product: CASTLNTEAFF.

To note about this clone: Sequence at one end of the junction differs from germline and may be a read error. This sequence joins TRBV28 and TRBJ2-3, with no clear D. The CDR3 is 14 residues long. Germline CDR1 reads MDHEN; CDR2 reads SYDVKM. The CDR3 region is CVSSLLGARDTQYF. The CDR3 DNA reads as TGTGTCAGCAGTTTATTGGGCGCGAGGGATACGCAGTATTTT. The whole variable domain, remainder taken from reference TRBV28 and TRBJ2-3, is DVKVTQSSRYLVKRTGEKVFLECVQDMDHENMFWYRQDPGLGLRLIYFSYDVKMKEKGDIPEGYSVSREKKERFSLILESASTNQTSMYLCVSSLLGARDTQYFGPGTRLTVL.

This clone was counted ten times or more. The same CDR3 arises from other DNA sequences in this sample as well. The CDR3 reads CASSLEGGRARAFF. In DNA form, the CDR3 reads TGTGCCAGCAGCTTGGAAGGGGGCCGAGCGAGAGCTTTCTTT. The J gene is TRBJ1-1, the V gene TRBV5-4; the match to TRBD1 covers 7 bases. The CDR3 contains 14 residues. In germline, CDR1 is SGHNT, CDR2 YYREEE (reference sequence). The V gene end was trimmed by 0 bases and the J gene end by 10 bases; junction bases not matched to a gene: 9.

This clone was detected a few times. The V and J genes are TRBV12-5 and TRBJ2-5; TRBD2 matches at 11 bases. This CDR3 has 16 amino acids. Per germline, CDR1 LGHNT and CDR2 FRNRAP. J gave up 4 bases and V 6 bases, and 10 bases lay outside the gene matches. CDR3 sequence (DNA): TGTGCTAGTGGCCGACATTGGCTAGCGGGAGGAGAGACCCAGTACTTC. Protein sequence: CASGRHWLAGGETQYF.